Listed below are T cell receptor beta chains from one sample, sequenced in a study of blood T cell repertoires in COVID-19. Profiled with immunoSEQ multiplex PCR; TCRdb holds only in-frame clones, not every one. The sample holds about 180,000 clones, 80% to 85% seen once. Sequencing was carried out using peripheral blood. These receptor sequences come from a woman over 75 with COVID-19, enrolled during active disease. Both conserved end residues are part of each CDR3. A D gene is named only where the DNA matches it firmly. Size is omitted from some rows. Given values are once, few, many or a class for expanded clones.

TGTGCCAGCAGAACAGGGGGGGGCTTGGAGACCCAGTACTTC | CASRTGGGLETQYF | TRBJ2-5 | TRBV2 | - | -
TGTGCCAGTCCCGACTGCCGGGGGTACACAGATACGCAGTATTTT | CASPDCRGYTDTQYF | TRBJ2-3 | TRBV6-5 | - | -
TGTGCCAGCAGTGACTTCCCTGACAGGGCGAATCAGCCCCAGCATTTT | CASSDFPDRANQPQHF | TRBJ1-5 | TRBV6-4 | TRBD1 | -
TGCGCCAGCAGCTTCTGGGGACTAGCGGGAGGAGGGACCTACAATGAGCAGTTCTTC | CASSFWGLAGGGTYNEQFF | TRBJ2-1 | TRBV5-1 | TRBD2 | once
TGTGCCAGCAGCTTCATGGGGGCCGCGAACACTGAAGCTTTCTTT | CASSFMGAANTEAFF | TRBJ1-1 | TRBV11-2 | - | -
TGCAGTGCTAGTAACCCACTCGTGGGGGAGCTGTTTTTT | CSASNPLVGELFF | TRBJ2-2 | TRBV20-1 | - | once
TGTGCCAGCAGTATCGGACAGGGTAACACCGGGGAGCTGTTTTTT | CASSIGQGNTGELFF | TRBJ2-2 | TRBV2 | TRBD1 | -
TGTGCCAGCAGTTTATCCTTACAGAACACCGGGGAGCTGTTTTTT | CASSLSLQNTGELFF | TRBJ2-2 | TRBV28 | - | -
TGTGCCAGCAGTGAGTTGGCAGGGGTGAACACTGAAGCTTTCTTT | CASSELAGVNTEAFF | TRBJ1-1 | TRBV2 | - | many
TGCGCCAGCAGCTTCCACCCTAGCGGGAGCGGGGATACGCAGTATTTT | CASSFHPSGSGDTQYF | TRBJ2-3 | TRBV4-1 | TRBD2 | -
TGTGCCAGCAGCCGCTCCCTACTAGCGGGGGGGGGCACCGGGGAGCTGTTTTTT | CASSRSLLAGGGTGELFF | TRBJ2-2 | TRBV7-6 | TRBD2 | -
TGTGCCAGCAGCCCCGAGGTCGGCGGGACCCTGGGACATCAGCCCCAGCATTTT | CASSPEVGGTLGHQPQHF | TRBJ1-5 | TRBV7-6 | - | -
TGTGCCAGCAGTTTAAAGCGGCCTCCCTACAATGAGCAGTTCTTC | CASSLKRPPYNEQFF | TRBJ2-1 | TRBV28 | - | few
TGTGCCAGCAGCTATCCGGGACAGGGTAGCTACACCTTC | CASSYPGQGSYTF | TRBJ1-2 | TRBV4-2 | TRBD1 | -
TGTGCCAGCAGTCCGGGACTAATCACCGGGGAGCTGTTTTTT | CASSPGLITGELFF | TRBJ2-2 | TRBV6-5 | TRBD2 | -
TGTGCCAGTAGGGCCCCGGGACAGGGGGCTAGCACTGAAGCTTTCTTT | CASRAPGQGASTEAFF | TRBJ1-1 | TRBV19 | TRBD1 | -
TGTGCCAGCAGTGAAGATGGGACAGGGAGGAGCGGCAATCAGCCCCAGCATTTT | CASSEDGTGRSGNQPQHF | TRBJ1-5 | TRBV2 | TRBD1 | -
TGTGCCAGCAGTTACCAAAACGGTATTCCCCAGCATTTT | CASSYQNGIPQHF | TRBJ1-5 | TRBV6-5 | - | -
TGTGCCAGCCGGGACACTCAGCCCCAGCATTTT | CASRDTQPQHF | TRBJ1-5 | TRBV2 | - | -